This TCR beta chain was captured by sequencing in a study of blood T cells in healthy people across ages. Whole-study results and caveats: Estimates of diversity drawn from one million T cells were considered underestimates.

Together with a sample-barcoded 5' primer, a J-beta primer mix was included in a second PCR lasting about 6 to 11 cycles. TCRdb analysed the 5' RACE reads with MiXCR anew, one entry per CDR3 protein. Of 900,000 to 950,000 distinct CDR3 sequences in the sample, just under 30% were seen once. Germline-derived CDR1 and CDR2 are LGHDT and YNNKEL (reference sequence). The V end lost 4 bases, the J end lost 7 bases, and 8 bases lay between the germline ends. The CDR3 sequence is 12 residues long. Only a few counts were recorded for this clonotype. The target antigen is unknown. This sample also belongs to another study, concerning T cells of mothers and their children. This second report adds: With unrelated pairs as the comparison, related mother-child pairs had a slightly higher overlap that was not significant. None of the identified T cell clones proved to be persistent microchimeric clones.

The sample consisted of blood. The receptor was derived from a woman in her 40s in good health. This rearrangement joins TRBV3-1 to TRBJ2-1; tentatively, D is TRBD1 (6 bases). In DNA, the CDR3 is TGTGCCAGCAGCCGACAGGTAAATGAGCAGTTCTTC. This encodes CASSRQVNEQFF.